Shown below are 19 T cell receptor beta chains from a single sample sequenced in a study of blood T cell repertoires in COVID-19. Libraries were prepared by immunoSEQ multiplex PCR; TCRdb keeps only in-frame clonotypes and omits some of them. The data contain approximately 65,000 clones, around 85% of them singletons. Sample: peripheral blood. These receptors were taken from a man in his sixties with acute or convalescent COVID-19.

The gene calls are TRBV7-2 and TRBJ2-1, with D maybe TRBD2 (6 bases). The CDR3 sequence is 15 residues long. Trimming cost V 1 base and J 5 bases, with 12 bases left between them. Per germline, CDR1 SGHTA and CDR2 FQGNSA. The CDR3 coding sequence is TGTGCCAGCAGCTTAGGTGGGAGGAGCGACAATGAGCAGTTCTTC. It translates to CASSLGGRSDNEQFF.

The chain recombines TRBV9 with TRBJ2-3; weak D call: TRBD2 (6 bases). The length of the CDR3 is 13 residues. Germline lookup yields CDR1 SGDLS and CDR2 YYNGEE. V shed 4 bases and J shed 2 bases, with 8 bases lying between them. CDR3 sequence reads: CASSLGLTDTQYF. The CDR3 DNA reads TGTGCCAGCAGCTTGGGACTCACAGATACGCAGTATTTT.

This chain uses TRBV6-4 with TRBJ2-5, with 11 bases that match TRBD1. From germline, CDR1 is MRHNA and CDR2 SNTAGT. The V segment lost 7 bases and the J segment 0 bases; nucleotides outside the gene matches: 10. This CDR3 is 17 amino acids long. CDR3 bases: TGTGCCAGCAAGCCGGGACAGGGGGGTATGTACCAAGAGACCCAGTACTTC. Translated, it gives CASKPGQGGMYQETQYF.

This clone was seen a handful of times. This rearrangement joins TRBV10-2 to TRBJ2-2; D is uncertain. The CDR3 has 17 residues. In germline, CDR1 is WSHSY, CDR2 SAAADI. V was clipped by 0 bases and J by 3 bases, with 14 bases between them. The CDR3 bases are TGCGCCAGCAGTGAGTCCTTCCGCATCCGAGACACCGGGGAGCTGTTTTTT. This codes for CASSESFRIRDTGELFF.

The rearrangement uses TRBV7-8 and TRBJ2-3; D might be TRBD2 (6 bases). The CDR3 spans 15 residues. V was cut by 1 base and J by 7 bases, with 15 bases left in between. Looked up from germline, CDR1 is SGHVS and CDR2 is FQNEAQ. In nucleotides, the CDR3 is TGTGCCAGCAGCTTAGACCCCGGGACTCGGAATACGCAGTATTTT. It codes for CASSLDPGTRNTQYF.

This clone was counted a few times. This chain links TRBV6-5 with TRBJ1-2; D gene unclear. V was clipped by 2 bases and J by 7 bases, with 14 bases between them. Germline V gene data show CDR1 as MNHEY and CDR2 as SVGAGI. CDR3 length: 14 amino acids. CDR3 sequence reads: CASSYNRRGSGYTF. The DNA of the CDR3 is TGTGCCAGCAGTTACAACAGACGAGGGAGTGGCTACACCTTC.

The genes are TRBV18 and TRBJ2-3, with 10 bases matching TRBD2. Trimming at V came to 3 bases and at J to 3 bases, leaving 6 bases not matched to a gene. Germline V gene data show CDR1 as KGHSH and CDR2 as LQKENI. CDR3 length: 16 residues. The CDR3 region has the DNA TGTGCCAGCTCACCGAAACTAGCGGGACAAACAGATACGCAGTATTTT. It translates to CASSPKLAGQTDTQYF.

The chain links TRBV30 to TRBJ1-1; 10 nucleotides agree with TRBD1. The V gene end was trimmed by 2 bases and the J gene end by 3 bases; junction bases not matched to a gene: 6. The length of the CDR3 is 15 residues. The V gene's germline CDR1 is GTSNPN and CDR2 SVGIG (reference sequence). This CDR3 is CAWSPRDRGHTEAFF. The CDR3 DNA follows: TGTGCCTGGAGTCCCCGGGACAGGGGTCACACTGAAGCTTTCTTT.

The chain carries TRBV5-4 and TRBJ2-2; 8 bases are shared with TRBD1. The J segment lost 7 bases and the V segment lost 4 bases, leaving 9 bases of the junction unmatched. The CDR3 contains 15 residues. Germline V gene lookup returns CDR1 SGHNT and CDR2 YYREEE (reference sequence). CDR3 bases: TGTGCCAGCAGCCATCAGGGGGCGAGTGTCGGGGAGCTGTTTTTT. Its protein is CASSHQGASVGELFF.

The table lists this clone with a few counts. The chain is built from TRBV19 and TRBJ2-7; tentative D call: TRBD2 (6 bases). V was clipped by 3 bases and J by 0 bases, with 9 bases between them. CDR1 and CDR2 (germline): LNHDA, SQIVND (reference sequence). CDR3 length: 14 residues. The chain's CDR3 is CASSMGGNSYEQYF. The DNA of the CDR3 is TGTGCCAGTAGTATGGGCGGGAACTCCTACGAGCAGTACTTC.

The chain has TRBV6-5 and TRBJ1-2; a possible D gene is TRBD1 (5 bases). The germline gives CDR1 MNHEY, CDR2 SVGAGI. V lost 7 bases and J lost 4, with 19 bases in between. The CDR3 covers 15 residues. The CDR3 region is CASTPDSYPLYGYTF. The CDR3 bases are TGTGCCAGCACTCCAGACAGTTACCCACTCTATGGCTACACCTTC.

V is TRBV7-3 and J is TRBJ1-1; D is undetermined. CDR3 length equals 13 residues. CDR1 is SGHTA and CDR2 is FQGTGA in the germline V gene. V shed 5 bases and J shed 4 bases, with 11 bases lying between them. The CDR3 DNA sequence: TGTGCCAGCAGCCGAGAGAGGAGCACTGAAGCTTTCTTT. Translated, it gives CASSRERSTEAFF.

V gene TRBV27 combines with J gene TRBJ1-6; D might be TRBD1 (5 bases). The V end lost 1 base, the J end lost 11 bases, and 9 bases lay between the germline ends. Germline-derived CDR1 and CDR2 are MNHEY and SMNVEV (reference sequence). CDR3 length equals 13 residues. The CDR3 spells CASSLYRGTPLHF. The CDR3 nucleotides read TGTGCCAGCAGTTTATATCGGGGGACACCCCTCCACTTT.

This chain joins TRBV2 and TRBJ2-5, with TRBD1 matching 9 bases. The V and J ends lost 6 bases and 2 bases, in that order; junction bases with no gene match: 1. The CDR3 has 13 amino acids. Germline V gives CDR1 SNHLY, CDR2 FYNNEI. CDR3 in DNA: TGTGCCAGCAGGGACAGGGGACAAGAGACCCAGTACTTC. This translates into CASRDRGQETQYF.

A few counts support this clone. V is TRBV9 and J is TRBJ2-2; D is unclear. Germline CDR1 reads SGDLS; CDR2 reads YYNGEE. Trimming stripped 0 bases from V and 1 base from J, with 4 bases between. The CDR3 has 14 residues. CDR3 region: CASSVVLNTGELFF. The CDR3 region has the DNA TGTGCCAGCAGCGTAGTACTGAACACCGGGGAGCTGTTTTTT.

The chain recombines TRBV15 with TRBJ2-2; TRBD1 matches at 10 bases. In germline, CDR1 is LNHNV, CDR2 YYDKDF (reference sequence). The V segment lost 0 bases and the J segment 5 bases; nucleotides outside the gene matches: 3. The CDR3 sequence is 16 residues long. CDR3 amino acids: CATSRDLGQGTGELFF. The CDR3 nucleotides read TGTGCCACCAGCAGAGATCTGGGACAGGGGACCGGGGAGCTGTTTTTT.

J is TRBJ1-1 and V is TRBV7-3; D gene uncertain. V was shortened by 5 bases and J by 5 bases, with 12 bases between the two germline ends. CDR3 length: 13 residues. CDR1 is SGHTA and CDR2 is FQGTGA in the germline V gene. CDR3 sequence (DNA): TGTGCCAGCAGCCGGCTAAGGGAGACTGAAGCTTTCTTT. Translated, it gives CASSRLRETEAFF. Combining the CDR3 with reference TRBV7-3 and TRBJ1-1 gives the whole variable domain GAGVSQTPSNKVTEKGKYVELRCDPISGHTALYWYRQSLGQGPEFLIYFQGTGAADDSGLPNDRFFAVRPEGSVSTLKIQRTERGDSAVYLCASSRLRETEAFFGQGTRLTVV.

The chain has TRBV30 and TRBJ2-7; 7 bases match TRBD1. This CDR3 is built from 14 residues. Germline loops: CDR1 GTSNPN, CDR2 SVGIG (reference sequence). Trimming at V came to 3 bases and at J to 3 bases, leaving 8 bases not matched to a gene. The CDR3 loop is CAWSQVRGLYEQYF. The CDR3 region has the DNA TGTGCCTGGAGCCAGGTAAGGGGGCTCTACGAGCAGTACTTC.

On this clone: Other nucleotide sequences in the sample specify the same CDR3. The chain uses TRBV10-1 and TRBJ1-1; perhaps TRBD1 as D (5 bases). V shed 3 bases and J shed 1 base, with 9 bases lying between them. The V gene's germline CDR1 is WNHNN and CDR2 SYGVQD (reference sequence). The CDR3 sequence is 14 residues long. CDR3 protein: CASSDATGNTEAFF. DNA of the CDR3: TGCGCCAGCAGTGACGCAACAGGGAACACTGAAGCTTTCTTT.